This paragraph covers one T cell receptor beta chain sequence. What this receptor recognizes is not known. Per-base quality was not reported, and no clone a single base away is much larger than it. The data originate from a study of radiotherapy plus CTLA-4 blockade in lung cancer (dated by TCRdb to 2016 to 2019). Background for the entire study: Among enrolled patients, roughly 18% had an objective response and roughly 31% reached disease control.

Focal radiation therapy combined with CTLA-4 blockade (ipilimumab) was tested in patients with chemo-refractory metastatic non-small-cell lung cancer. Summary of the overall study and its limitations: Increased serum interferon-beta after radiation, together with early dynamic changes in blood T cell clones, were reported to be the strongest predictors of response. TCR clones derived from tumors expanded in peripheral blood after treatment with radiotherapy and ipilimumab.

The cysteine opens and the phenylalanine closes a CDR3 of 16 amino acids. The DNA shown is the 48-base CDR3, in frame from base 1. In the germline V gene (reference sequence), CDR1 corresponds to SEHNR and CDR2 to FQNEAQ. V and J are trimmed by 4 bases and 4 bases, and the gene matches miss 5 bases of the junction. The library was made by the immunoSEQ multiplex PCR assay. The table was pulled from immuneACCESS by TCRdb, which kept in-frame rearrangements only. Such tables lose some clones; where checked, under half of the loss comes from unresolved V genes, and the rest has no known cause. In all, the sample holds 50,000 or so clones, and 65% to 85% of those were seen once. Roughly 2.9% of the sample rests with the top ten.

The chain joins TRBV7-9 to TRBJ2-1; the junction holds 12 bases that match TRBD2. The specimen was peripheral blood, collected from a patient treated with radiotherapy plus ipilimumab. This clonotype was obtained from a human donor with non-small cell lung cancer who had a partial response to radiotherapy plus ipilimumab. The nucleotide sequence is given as TGTGCCAGCAGCTGGCCTAGCGGGGGGGATTACAATGAGCAGTTCTTC. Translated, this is CASSWPSGGDYNEQFF. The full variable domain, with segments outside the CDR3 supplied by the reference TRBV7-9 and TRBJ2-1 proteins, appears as DTGVSQNPRHKITKRGQNVTFRCDPISEHNRLYWYRQTLGQGPEFLTYFQNEAQLEKSRLLSDRFSAERPKGSFSTLEIQRTEQGDSAMYLCASSWPSGGDYNEQFFGPGTRLTVL.